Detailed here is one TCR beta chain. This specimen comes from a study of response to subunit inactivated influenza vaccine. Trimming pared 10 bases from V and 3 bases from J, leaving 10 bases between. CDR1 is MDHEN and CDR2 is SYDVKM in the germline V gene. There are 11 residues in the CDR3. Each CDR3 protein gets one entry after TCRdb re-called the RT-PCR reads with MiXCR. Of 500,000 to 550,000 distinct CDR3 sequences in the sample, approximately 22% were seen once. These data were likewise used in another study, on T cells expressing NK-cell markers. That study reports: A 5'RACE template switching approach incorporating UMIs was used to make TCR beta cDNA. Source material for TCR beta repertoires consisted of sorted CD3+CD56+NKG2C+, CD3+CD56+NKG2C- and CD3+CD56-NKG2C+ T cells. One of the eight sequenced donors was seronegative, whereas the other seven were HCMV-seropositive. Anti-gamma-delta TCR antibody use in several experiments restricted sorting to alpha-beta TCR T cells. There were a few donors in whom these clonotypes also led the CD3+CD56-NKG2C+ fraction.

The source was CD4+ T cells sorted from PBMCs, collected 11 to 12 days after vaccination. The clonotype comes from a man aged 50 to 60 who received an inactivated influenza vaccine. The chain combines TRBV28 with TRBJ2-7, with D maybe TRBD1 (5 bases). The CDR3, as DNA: TGTGCCACCCAGGGTTACTACGAGCAGTACTTC. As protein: CATQGYYEQYF.